Here is one T cell receptor beta chain with its context. Its cognate antigen has yet to be identified. Within one base of it there is no much larger clone, and no base qualities were kept. Library construction relied on the immunoSEQ multiplex PCR assay. The hsTCRB Kit was used according to the manufacturer's protocol to amplify rearranged TCR beta chain sequences. TCRB libraries were sequenced on an Illumina MiSeq. In the source study's methods: The proprietary platform of the kit vendor was used for demultiplexing, trimming and gene mapping. What TCRdb holds here is the immuneACCESS table cut down to in-frame rearrangements. Part of the clones is not present; checked against another copy, under half of the missing clones reflect an unresolved V gene, and the others are unexplained. That table furnishes V, J and clone size, whereas the DNA furnished D and trimming. Here the sample has about 38,000 clones; approximately 92% occur a single time. Clones ranked in the top ten supply about 20% of the sample.

The sample is drawn from a study of a mutant IDH1 vaccine in newly diagnosed glioma (dated by TCRdb to the early 2020s). Background on the whole study: The approximately 32 treated patients were roughly 62% male and roughly 38% female, with a mean age of 40.4 years. Prior to enrollment, patients had been given standard therapy consisting of radiotherapy alone, temozolomide alone, or radiochemotherapy with temozolomide, with the combination given to most patients. Peripheral blood samples were drawn at six visits, namely V03 (baseline), V05, V07, V10, V12 and V13. Longitudinal TCRB deep sequencing was done for fewer than 30 treated patients, wherever samples were available for exploratory analyses. The research as a whole found: Availability determined which PBMC samples were chosen for TCRB deep sequencing. Pseudoprogression appeared unrelated to alterations in the top peripheral T cell clonotypes detected by TCRB sequencing. The authors stated that sample limitations prevented analyses of patient blood samples from being reproduced. Vaccine-induced immune responses across multiple MHC alleles were detected in approximately 93% of patients.

The trim is 8 bases for V and 3 bases for J, with a gap of 17 bases between the germline ends. Taken from the germline V gene, the CDR1 and CDR2 loops are WSHSY and SAAADI. Including cysteine and phenylalanine, the CDR3 has 14 amino acids. The kept DNA is CDR3 alone, 42 bases in frame from the first base. The time point label here, explained by the study, means: baseline, week 1 (first vaccination visit). In the paper's terms, the treatment or condition label means: pre-vaccination baseline after standard-of-care therapy. All donors had newly diagnosed IDH1-mutant astrocytomas of WHO grade 3 or 4 that showed loss of nuclear ATRX. The samples were drawn from NOA16, a multicentre, single-arm, open-label phase I trial in Germany that tested a mutant IDH1 peptide vaccine in humans for the first time. For immunogenicity testing, the blood drawn at visit V03 was used as the baseline sample. Genomic DNA for TCRB sequencing was extracted from EDTA blood using the DNeasy Blood and Tissue Kit.

This specimen was PBMCs, taken from a glioma patient treated with radiotherapy, temozolomide or both. The receptor was isolated from a man between 18 and 29 years old with glioma. The rearranged chain carries TRBV10-2 and TRBJ2-7, with the D segment identity uncertain. The DNA is TGCGCCAGCTCTCCGGTGGTGGGTATCTACGAGCAGTACTTC. It translates as CASSPVVGIYEQYF.